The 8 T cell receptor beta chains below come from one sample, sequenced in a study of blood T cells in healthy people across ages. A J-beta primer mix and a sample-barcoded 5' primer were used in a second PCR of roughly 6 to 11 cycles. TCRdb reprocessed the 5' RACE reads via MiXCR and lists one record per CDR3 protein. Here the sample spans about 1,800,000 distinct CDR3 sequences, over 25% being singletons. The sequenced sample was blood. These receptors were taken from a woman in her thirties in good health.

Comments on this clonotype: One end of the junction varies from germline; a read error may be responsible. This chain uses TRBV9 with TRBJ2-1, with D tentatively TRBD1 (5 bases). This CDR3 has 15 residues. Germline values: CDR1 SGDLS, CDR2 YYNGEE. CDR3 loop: CASSGETATYNDQFF. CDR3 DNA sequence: TGTGCCAGCAGCGGCGAGACAGCCACCTACAATGACCAGTTCTTC.

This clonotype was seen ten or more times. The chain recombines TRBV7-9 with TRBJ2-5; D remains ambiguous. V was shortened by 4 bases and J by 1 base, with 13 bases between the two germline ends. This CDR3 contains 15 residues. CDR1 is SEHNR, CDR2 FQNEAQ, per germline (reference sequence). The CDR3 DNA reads TGTGCCAGCAGCTCCATCTGGACGGGCCAAGAGACCCAGTACTTC. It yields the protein CASSSIWTGQETQYF.

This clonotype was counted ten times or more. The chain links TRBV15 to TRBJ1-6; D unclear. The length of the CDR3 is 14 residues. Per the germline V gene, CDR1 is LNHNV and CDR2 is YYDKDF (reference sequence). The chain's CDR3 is CPLGRDNFNSPLHF. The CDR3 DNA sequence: TGTCCGCTTGGACGGGATAACTTTAATTCACCCCTCCACTTT. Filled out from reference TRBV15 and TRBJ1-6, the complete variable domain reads DAMVIQNPRYQVTQFGKPVTLSCSQTLNHNVMYWYQQKSSQAPKLLFHYYDKDFNNEADTPDNFQSRRPNTSFCFLDIRSPGLGDTAMYLCPLGRDNFNSPLHFGNGTRLTVT.

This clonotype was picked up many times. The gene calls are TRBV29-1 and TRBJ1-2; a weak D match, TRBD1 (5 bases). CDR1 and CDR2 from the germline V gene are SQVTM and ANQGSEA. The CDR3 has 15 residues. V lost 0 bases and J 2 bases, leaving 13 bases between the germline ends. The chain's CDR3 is CSVEDRGGGNYGYTF. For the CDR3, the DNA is TGCAGCGTTGAAGATCGCGGTGGGGGGAACTATGGCTACACCTTC. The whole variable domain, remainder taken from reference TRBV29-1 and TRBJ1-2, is SAVISQKPSRDICQRGTSLTIQCQVDSQVTMMFWYRQQPGQSLTLIATANQGSEATYESGFVIDKFPISRPNLTFSTLTVSNMSPEDSSIYLCSVEDRGGGNYGYTFGSGTRLTVV.

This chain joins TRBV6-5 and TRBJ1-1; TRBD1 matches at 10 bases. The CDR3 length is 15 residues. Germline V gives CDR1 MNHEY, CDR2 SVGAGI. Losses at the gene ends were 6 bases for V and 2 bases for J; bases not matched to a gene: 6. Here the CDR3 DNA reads TGTGCCAGCAGCGACCGGGACAGGGGAAACACTGAAGCTTTCTTT. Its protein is CASSDRDRGNTEAFF.

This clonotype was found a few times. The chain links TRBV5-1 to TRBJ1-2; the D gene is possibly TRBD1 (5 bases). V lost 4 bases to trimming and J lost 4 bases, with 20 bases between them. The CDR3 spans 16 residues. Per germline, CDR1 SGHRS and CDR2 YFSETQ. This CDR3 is CASSINSGTESYGYTF. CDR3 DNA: TGCGCCAGCAGCATAAATTCCGGGACGGAATCCTATGGCTACACCTTC.

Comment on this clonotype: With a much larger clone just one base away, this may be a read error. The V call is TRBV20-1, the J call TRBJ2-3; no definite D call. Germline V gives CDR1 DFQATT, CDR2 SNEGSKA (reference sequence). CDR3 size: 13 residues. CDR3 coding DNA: TGCAGCGCATACCGGAGTGGCACAGATATGCAGTATTTT. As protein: CSAYRSGTDMQYF.

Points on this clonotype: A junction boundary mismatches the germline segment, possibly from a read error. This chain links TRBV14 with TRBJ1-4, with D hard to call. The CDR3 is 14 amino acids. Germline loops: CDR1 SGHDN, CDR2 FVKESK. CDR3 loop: CVSSPVDGLEKLFF. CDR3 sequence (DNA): TGTGTCAGCAGCCCCGTCGACGGTCTAGAAAAACTGTTTTTT.